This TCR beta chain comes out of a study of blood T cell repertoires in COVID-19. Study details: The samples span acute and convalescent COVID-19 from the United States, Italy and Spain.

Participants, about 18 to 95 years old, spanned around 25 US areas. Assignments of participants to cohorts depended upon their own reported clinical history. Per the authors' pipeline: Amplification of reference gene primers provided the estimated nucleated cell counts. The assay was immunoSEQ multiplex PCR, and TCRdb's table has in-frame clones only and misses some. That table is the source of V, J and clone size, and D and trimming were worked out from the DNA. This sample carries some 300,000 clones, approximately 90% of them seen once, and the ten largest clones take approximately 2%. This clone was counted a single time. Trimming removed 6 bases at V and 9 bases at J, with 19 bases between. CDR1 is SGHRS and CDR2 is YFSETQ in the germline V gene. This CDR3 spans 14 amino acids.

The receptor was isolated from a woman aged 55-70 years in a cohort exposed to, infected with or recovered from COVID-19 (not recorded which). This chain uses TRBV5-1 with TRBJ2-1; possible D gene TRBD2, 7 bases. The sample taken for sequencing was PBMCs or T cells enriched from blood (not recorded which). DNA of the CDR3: TGCGCCAGCAACCGGGGGGCACAGGGTACTGAGCAGTTCTTC. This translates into CASNRGAQGTEQFF.